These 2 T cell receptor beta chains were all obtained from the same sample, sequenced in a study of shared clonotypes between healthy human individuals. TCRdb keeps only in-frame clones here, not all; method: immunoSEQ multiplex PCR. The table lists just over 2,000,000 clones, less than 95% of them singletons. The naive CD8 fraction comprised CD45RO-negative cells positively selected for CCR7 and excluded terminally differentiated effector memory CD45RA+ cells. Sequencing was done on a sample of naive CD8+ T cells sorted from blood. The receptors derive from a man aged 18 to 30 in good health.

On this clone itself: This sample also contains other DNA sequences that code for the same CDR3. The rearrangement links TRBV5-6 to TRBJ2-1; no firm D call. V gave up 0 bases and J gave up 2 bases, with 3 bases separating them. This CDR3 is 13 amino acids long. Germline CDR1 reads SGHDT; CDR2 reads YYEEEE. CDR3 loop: CASSLGPYNEQFF. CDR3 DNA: TGTGCCAGCAGCTTGGGTCCCTACAATGAGCAGTTCTTC.

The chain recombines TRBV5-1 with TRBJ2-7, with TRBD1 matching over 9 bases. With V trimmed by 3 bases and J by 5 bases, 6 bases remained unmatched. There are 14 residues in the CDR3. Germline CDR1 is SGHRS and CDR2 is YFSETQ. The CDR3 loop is CASSSWTGADEQYF. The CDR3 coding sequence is TGCGCCAGCAGCTCCTGGACAGGGGCGGACGAGCAGTACTTC.